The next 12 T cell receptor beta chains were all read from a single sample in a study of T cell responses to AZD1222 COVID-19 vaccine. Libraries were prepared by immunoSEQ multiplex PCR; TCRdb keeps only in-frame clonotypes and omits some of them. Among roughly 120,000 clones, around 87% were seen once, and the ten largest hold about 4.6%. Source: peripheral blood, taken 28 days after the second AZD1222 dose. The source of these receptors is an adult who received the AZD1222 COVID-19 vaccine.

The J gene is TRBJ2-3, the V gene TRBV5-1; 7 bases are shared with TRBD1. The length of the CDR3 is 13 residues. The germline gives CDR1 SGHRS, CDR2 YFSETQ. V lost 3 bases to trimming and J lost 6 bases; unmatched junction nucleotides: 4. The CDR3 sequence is CASSWQGEDTQYF. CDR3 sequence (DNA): TGCGCCAGCAGCTGGCAGGGGGAGGATACGCAGTATTTT.

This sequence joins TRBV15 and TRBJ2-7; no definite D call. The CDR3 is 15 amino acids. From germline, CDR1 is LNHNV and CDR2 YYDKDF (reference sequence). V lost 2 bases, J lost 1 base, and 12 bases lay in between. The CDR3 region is CATSRLFDGSYEQYF. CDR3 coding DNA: TGTGCCACCAGCAGACTTTTTGACGGTTCCTACGAGCAGTACTTC.

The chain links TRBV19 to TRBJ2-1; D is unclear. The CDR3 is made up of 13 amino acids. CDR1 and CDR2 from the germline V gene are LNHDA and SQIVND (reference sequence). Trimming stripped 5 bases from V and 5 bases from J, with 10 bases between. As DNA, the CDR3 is TGTGCCAGTAGTTATTACAGAAACAATGAGCAGTTCTTC. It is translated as CASSYYRNNEQFF.

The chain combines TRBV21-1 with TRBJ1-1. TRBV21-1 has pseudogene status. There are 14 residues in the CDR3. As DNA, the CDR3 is TGTGCCAGCAGCAAAGGTAGGGGAGACACTGAAGCTTTCTTT. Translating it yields CASSKGRGDTEAFF.

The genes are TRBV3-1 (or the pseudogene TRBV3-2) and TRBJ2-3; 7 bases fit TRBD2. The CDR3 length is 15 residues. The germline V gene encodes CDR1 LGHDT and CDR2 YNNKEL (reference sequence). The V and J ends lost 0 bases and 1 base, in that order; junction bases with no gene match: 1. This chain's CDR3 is CASSQDRGGTDTQYF. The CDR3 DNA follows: TGTGCCAGCAGCCAAGATCGGGGGGGCACAGATACGCAGTATTTT.

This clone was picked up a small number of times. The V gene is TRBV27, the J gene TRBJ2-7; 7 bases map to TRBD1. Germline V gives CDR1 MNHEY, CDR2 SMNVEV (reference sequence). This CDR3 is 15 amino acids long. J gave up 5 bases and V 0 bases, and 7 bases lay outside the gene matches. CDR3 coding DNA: TGTGCCAGCAGTTTATCCCCATCCAGGGGGAACGAGCAGTACTTC. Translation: CASSLSPSRGNEQYF.

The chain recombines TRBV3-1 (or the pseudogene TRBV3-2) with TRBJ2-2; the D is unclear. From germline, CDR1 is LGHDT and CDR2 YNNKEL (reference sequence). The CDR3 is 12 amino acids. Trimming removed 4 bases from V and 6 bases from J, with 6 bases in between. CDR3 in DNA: TGTGCCAGCAGCCTGCGGCCCGGGGAGCTGTTTTTT. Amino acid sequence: CASSLRPGELFF.

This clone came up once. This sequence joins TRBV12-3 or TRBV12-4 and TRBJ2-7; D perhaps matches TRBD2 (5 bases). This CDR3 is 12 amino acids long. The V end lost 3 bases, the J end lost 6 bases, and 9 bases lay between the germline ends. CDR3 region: CASSFPTSEQYF. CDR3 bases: TGTGCCAGCAGTTTTCCAACTAGCGAGCAGTACTTC.

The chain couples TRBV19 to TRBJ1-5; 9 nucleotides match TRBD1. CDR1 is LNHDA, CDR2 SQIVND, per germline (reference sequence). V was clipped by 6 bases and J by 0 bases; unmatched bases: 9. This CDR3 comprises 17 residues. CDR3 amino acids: CASSPRDRAYSNQPQHF. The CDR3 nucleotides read TGTGCCAGTAGCCCACGGGACAGGGCATATAGCAATCAGCCCCAGCATTTT.

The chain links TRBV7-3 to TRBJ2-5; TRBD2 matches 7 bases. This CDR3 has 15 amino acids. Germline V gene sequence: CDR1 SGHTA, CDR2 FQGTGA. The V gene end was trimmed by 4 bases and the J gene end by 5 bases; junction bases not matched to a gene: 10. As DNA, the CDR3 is TGTGCCAGCAGCTATATCCCCGGGGGGACGGAGACCCAGTACTTC. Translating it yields CASSYIPGGTETQYF.

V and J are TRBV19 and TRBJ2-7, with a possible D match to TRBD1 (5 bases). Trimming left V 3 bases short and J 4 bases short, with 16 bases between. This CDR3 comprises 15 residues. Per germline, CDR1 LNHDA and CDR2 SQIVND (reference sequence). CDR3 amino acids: CASSMGSGNPYEQYF. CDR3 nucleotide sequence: TGTGCCAGTAGTATGGGGTCAGGGAACCCTTACGAGCAGTACTTC.

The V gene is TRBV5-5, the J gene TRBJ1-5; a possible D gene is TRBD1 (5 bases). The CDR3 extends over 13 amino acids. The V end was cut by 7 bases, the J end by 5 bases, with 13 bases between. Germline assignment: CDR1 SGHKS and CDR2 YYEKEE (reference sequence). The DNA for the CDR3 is TGTGCCAGCGCGCGTCAGGGTGATCAGCCCCAGCATTTT. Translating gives CASARQGDQPQHF.